This T cell receptor (beta chain) was recovered during a study of cytomegalovirus exposure and HLA in healthy donors. Comment on this clone: The antigen remains undetermined.

The CDR3 is 13 residues long. The germline V gene encodes CDR1 SNHLY and CDR2 FYNNEI. Trimming took off 5 bases at V and 4 bases at J, with 10 bases between the two ends. Primers for the PCR totalled 60 Vbeta and 13 Jbeta. Some clones are missing from TCRdb's copy, which holds only in-frame ones; the method was immunoSEQ multiplex PCR. The table includes some 170,000 clones, over 60% detected once. Study results and limitations: Presence/absence analyses assumed roughly uniform sequencing depth across donors, which may not hold.

The receptor's source is a man aged 35 to 55 in good health and CMV-seropositive. Sequencing was performed on PBMCs. The chain joins TRBV2 to TRBJ2-3; D is undetermined. This CDR3 reads CASSPNGADTQYF. As DNA, the CDR3 is TGTGCCAGCAGTCCAAACGGTGCAGATACGCAGTATTTT.